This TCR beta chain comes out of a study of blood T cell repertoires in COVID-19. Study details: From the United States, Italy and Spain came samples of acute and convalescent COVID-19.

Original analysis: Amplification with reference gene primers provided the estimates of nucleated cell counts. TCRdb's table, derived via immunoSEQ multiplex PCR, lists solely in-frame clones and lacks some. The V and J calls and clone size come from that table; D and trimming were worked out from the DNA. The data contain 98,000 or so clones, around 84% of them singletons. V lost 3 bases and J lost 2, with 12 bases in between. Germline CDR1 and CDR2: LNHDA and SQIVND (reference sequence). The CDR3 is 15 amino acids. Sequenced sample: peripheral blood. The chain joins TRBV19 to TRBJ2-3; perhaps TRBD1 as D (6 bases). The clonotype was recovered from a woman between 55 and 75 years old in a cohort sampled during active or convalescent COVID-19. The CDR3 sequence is CASSIRGTPTDTQYF. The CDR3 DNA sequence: TGTGCCAGTAGTATTAGGGGGACCCCCACAGATACGCAGTATTTT.